This TCR beta chain emerged from a study of T cell responses to AZD1222 COVID-19 vaccine. Findings and limits, study-wide: Sampling captured repertoires only after the peak T cell response. Spike was spanned by vaccine-associated CD4 TCRs, with dominance at 160-218 and 743-854. With two AZD1222 doses given, Spike-specific TCR breadth and depth both rose.

This CDR3 region has 15 residues. CDR1 and CDR2 from the germline V gene are GTSNPN and SVGIG (reference sequence). Between the trimmed V and J ends, which lost 2 bases and 0 bases, there was a span of 8 bases. Only in-frame clones appear in the TCRdb table, and some are missing; sequencing was by immunoSEQ multiplex PCR. Of 97,000 or so clones listed, roughly 86% are singletons. As for this clone: Its specificity is unknown.

The chain uses TRBV30 and TRBJ1-6; D not resolved. Here the sequenced sample was peripheral blood, taken on day 0 of AZD1222 vaccination. The sequence derives from an adult in good health. This CDR3 reads CAWSTVGSYNSPLHF. The DNA for the CDR3 is TGTGCCTGGAGTACCGTTGGCTCCTATAATTCACCCCTCCACTTT.